Listed below are T cell receptor beta chains from one sample, sequenced in a study of spatial heterogeneity in lung cancer. TCRdb reanalysed the 5' RACE reads using MiXCR and keeps one entry per CDR3 protein. The data contain some 37,000 distinct CDR3 sequences, under 8% of them singletons. The input for sequencing was PBMCs, taken at surgery. These receptors came from a female donor with early-stage non-small cell lung cancer. Each CDR3 is given with its conserved first and last residue. Each record gives: CDR3 DNA, CDR3 protein, D gene, clone size, V gene, J gene. A D gene is named only where the DNA matches it firmly. Only some rows state a clone size, as once, few, many or a class for expanded clones.

TGTGCCACCGCCGGGACAGTGAACACCGGGGAGCTGTTTTTT	CATAGTVNTGELFF	TRBD1	many	TRBV19	TRBJ2-2
TGCGCCAGCAGCTTGTTCGGGGACAACGAGCAGTACTTC	CASSLFGDNEQYF	-	few	TRBV5-1	TRBJ2-7
TGCGCCAGCAGCCAAGAACGCAGGGATAATTCACCCCTCCACTTT	CASSQERRDNSPLHF	-	few	TRBV4-3	TRBJ1-6
TGCAGCGTTCTCCCCACAGGAGCCTACGAGCAGTACTTC	CSVLPTGAYEQYF	-	few	TRBV29-1	TRBJ2-7
TGCAGTGCTAGAGGGCAGGGAGGCTGGAACACTGAAGCTTTCTTT	CSARGQGGWNTEAFF	-	few	TRBV20-1	TRBJ1-1
TGTGCCAGCCTAGCGGAGCCCACAGATACGCAGTATTTT	CASLAEPTDTQYF	TRBD2	-	TRBV2	TRBJ2-3
TGTGCCAGCTCACCATCAGGGGGCAGCGAAAACATTCAGTACTTC	CASSPSGGSENIQYF	TRBD1	-	TRBV18	TRBJ2-4
TGCAGCGTGGGGCAGGGTCCTAGCACAGATACGCAGTATTTT	CSVGQGPSTDTQYF	-	many	TRBV29-1	TRBJ2-3
TGTGCCAGCAGTTTTCTAGCAGGGTTCGGGGCCAACGTCCTGACTTTC	CASSFLAGFGANVLTF	-	many	TRBV28	TRBJ2-6
TGTGCCAGCAGCCAGAAGCCCCAAGAGACCCAGTACTTC	CASSQKPQETQYF	-	-	TRBV27	TRBJ2-5
TGTGCCAGCAGTGAATCCAAGGGGATGAACACTGAAGCTTTCTTT	CASSESKGMNTEAFF	-	-	TRBV25-1	TRBJ1-1
TGTGCCAGCAGCCAGGCGCCGGGACTAGCGGGGCAAAGTGGGGATGGGCAGTACTTC	CASSQAPGLAGQSGDGQYF	TRBD2	many	TRBV11-2	TRBJ2-7
TGTGCCAGCAGCCAAGGGGCGGACCCAAACATTCAGTACTTC	CASSQGADPNIQYF	-	-	TRBV3-1	TRBJ2-4
TGTGCCAGCATTGGACTAGCGGGAGCGTCGGAGCAGTTCTTC	CASIGLAGASEQFF	TRBD2	few	TRBV28	TRBJ2-1
TGTGCCAGCAGGTCCTTTGACTCCTACGAGCAGTACTTC	CASRSFDSYEQYF	-	many	TRBV28	TRBJ2-7
TGTGCCACCAGCAGGTTAGCGGGGGGGGAAAACATTCAGTACTTC	CATSRLAGGENIQYF	TRBD2	many	TRBV15	TRBJ2-4
TGTGCCAGCAGCTTGGAAGTTGGGAATCAGCCCCAGCATTTT	CASSLEVGNQPQHF	-	many	TRBV5-5	TRBJ1-5
TGTGCCAGCAGTTTCTCCACAGGGCTTAGCACAGATACGCAGTATTTT	CASSFSTGLSTDTQYF	-	many	TRBV28	TRBJ2-3
TGTGCCAGCAGCTTAAGTCTCGACTACACCGGGGAGCTGTTTTTT	CASSLSLDYTGELFF	-	few	TRBV7-2	TRBJ2-2
TGTGCCAGCAGAACTAGCGGGACCTCCTCCTACGAGCAGTACTTC	CASRTSGTSSYEQYF	TRBD2	many	TRBV28	TRBJ2-7
TGTGCCAGCAGGCCGGCCACTAGCGGAAGCCAGTACCAAGAGACCCAGTACTTC	CASRPATSGSQYQETQYF	TRBD2	-	TRBV6-2/TRBV6-3	TRBJ2-5
TGTGCCAGCAGCGTAGGCGGGAGTGCTTACAATGAGCAGTTCTTC	CASSVGGSAYNEQFF	TRBD2	few	TRBV9	TRBJ2-1
TGCAGCGTCGGGGACAGGGTCGAGCAGTACTTC	CSVGDRVEQYF	TRBD1	few	TRBV29-1	TRBJ2-7
TGTGCCACTTTCGACTGGTACAATGAGCAGTTCTTC	CATFDWYNEQFF	-	once	TRBV6-2/TRBV6-3	TRBJ2-1
TGCGCCAGCAGCCCCCGGGACTATGGGGACGAGCAGTACTTC	CASSPRDYGDEQYF	TRBD2	few	TRBV5-1	TRBJ2-7
TGCGCCAGCAGCTCCGGACTAGCAATGAGCATTCAGTACTTC	CASSSGLAMSIQYF	TRBD2	few	TRBV5-1	TRBJ2-4
TGCGCCAGCAGCCAAGTACTAGCGGTCAATGAGCAGTTCTTC	CASSQVLAVNEQFF	TRBD2	-	TRBV4-3	TRBJ2-1
TGCAGTGCTATGGCGGGACTTGACAATGAGCAGTTCTTC	CSAMAGLDNEQFF	-	-	TRBV20-1	TRBJ2-1
TGTGCCAGCAGCTTCTCAGAAAACTGGGGGGATACGCAGTATTTT	CASSFSENWGDTQYF	-	many	TRBV7-8	TRBJ2-3
TGTGCCAGCAGTGCACCGGGACTAGCTGTACACGAGCAGTACTTC	CASSAPGLAVHEQYF	TRBD2	many	TRBV28	TRBJ2-7
TGTGCCAGCAGCCAAGATGCTCTAGCTGGGGGAAATACGCAGTATTTT	CASSQDALAGGNTQYF	-	many	TRBV3-1	TRBJ2-3
TGTGCCAGCAGTGCCCTCAGCGGGGGGCTCACAGATACGCAGTATTTT	CASSALSGGLTDTQYF	TRBD2	few	TRBV2	TRBJ2-3
TGTGCCAGCAGAACCGGGACTGAACCCTACGAGCAGTACTTC	CASRTGTEPYEQYF	-	-	TRBV28	TRBJ2-7
TGTGCCAGCAGCTCGATGGGCCAGCCCCAGCATTTT	CASSSMGQPQHF	-	many	TRBV13	TRBJ1-5
TGTGCCACCGATAATCAAATGAACACTGAAGCTTTCTTT	CATDNQMNTEAFF	-	-	TRBV12-3/TRBV12-4	TRBJ1-1
TGTGCCAGTCGTTGGTCCAATCAGCCCCAGCATTTT	CASRWSNQPQHF	-	many	TRBV2	TRBJ1-5
TGCGCCAGCAGCCAAGTACCGGGGGGAGGTTTTTGGGCCGGGGAGCTGTTTTTT	CASSQVPGGGFWAGELFF	TRBD2	-	TRBV4-3	TRBJ2-2
TGTGCCAGCTGTGACTATGAGAGCTCTGGAAACACCATATATTTT	CASCDYESSGNTIYF	-	-	TRBV2	TRBJ1-3
TGCGCCAGCAGCGATGCGGGGACGGAGAATGAAAAACTGTTTTTT	CASSDAGTENEKLFF	-	many	TRBV5-1	TRBJ1-4
TGTGCCAGCAACAGACTAGCGGGCGGTGAGCAGTTCTTC	CASNRLAGGEQFF	TRBD2	many	TRBV2	TRBJ2-1
TGTGCCAGCAGTTTATCCGGGTCTAACTATGGCTACACCTTC	CASSLSGSNYGYTF	-	-	TRBV28	TRBJ1-2
TGTGCCAGCAGACCCTGGGGGGTTTGGGACAATGAGCAGTTCTTC	CASRPWGVWDNEQFF	-	-	TRBV13	TRBJ2-1
TGCAGTGCTAGAGATCCATCCGGCTATGGCTACACCTTC	CSARDPSGYGYTF	-	many	TRBV20-1	TRBJ1-2
TGTGCCAGCAGCTTAGATGGGGACAGCACCGGGGAGCTGTTTTTT	CASSLDGDSTGELFF	TRBD1	many	TRBV11-1	TRBJ2-2
TGTGCCAGCAGAAGCCCAGGGGAAGGTCAGCCCCAGCATTTT	CASRSPGEGQPQHF	-	-	TRBV12-3/TRBV12-4	TRBJ1-5
TGTGCCAGCAGGCAGGGGGGCAGCTACGAGCAGTACTTC	CASRQGGSYEQYF	-	many	TRBV6-2/TRBV6-3	TRBJ2-7
TGTGTCAGCAGCAAACTAATTCAGACAGGGAACTATGGCTACACCTTC	CVSSKLIQTGNYGYTF	TRBD1	-	TRBV6-5	TRBJ1-2
TGTGCCAGCAGTGGAACTGGGACAGGACGATCACCCCTCCACTTT	CASSGTGTGRSPLHF	TRBD1	many	TRBV2	TRBJ1-6
TGTGCCAGCACTGTTGGCGTTACGAACACCGGGGAGCTGTTTTTT	CASTVGVTNTGELFF	-	few	TRBV2	TRBJ2-2
TGTGCCAGCAGGGAGGGACAGAAGCAGTACTTC	CASREGQKQYF	-	many	TRBV6-5	TRBJ2-5
TGTGCCAGCAGCCCCGGGACTAGCTACAATGAGCAGTTCTTC	CASSPGTSYNEQFF	TRBD2	many	TRBV9	TRBJ2-1